The clone carrying this TCR beta chain has ten or more counts. The data originate from a study of spatial heterogeneity in lung cancer. CDR3 length: 15 residues. The J segment lost 2 bases and the V segment lost 4 bases, leaving 6 bases of the junction unmatched. CDR1 and CDR2 from the germline V gene are SGHRS and YFSETQ. As to time point: sample taken at primary tumor resection. The authors sequenced whole RNA from tumor, nontumor lung or frozen PBMC without sorting. Samples were donated by 72 untreated early-stage non-small cell lung cancer patients. A distinct unique molecular identifier was carried by each TCR cDNA molecule. TCRdb re-called the 5' RACE reads through MiXCR, storing one row per CDR3 protein. The data contain about 36,000 distinct CDR3 sequences, 5.2% of them singletons.

The origin of this receptor is a female donor with early-stage non-small cell lung cancer. The input for sequencing was PBMCs, taken at surgery. The chain links TRBV5-1 to TRBJ2-7, with 10 bases identical to TRBD2. The CDR3 region is CASSPRTSGTYEQYF. DNA of the CDR3: TGCGCCAGCAGCCCTCGGACTAGCGGTACCTACGAGCAGTACTTC. The full variable domain, with the rest looked up from reference TRBV5-1 and TRBJ2-7, is KAGVTQTPRYLIKTRGQQVTLSCSPISGHRSVSWYQQTPGQGLQFLFEYFSETQRNKGNFPGRFSGRQFSNSRSEMNVSTLELGDSALYLCASSPRTSGTYEQYFGPGTRLTVT.